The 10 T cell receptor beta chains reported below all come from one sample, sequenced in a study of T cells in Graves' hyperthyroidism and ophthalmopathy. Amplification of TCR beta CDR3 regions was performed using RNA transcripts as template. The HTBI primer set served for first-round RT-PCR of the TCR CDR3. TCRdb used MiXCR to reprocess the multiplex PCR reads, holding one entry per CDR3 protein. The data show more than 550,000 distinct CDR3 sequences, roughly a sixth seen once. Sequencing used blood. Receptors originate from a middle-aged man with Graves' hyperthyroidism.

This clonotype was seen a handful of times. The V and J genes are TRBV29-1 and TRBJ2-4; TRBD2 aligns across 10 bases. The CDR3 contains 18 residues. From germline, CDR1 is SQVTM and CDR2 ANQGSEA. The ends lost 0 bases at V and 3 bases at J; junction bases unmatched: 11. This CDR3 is CSVEDPASGSWGKNIQYF. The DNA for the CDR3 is TGCAGCGTTGAAGATCCGGCTAGCGGGAGTTGGGGCAAAAACATTCAGTACTTC.

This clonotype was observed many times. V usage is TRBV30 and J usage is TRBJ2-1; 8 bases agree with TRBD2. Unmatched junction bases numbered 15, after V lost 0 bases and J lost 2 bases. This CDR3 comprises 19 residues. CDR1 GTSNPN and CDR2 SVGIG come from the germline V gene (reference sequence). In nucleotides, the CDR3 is TGTGCCTGGAGTGTATTGGGTAGCGGGGTGATACAGGCCTACAATGAGCAGTTCTTC. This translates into CAWSVLGSGVIQAYNEQFF.

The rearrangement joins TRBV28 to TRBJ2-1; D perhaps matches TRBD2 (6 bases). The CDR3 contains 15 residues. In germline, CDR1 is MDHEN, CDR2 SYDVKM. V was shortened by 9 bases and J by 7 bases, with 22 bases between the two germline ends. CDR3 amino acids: CARSLLLTSENEQFF. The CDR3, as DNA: TGTGCCAGGAGCTTACTCCTGACTAGTGAAAATGAGCAGTTCTTC.

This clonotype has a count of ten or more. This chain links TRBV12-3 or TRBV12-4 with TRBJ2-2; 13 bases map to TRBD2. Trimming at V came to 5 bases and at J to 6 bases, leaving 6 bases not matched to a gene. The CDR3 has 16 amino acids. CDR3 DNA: TGTGCCAGCAGTAGAGGACTAGCGGGAGAGTCCGGGGAGCTGTTTTTT. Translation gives CASSRGLAGESGELFF.

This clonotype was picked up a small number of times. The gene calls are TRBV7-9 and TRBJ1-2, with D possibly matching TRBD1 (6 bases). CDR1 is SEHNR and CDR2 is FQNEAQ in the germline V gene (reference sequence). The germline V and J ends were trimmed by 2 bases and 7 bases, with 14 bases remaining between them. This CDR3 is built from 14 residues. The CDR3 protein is CASSLPSGVGGYTF. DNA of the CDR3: TGTGCCAGCAGCTTACCCTCAGGGGTCGGTGGCTACACCTTC.

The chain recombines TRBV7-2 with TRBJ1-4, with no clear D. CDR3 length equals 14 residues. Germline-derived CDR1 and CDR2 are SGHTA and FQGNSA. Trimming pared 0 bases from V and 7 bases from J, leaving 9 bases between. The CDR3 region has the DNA TGTGCCAGCAGCTTAGCATCGGGTTTTGAAAAACTGTTTTTT. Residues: CASSLASGFEKLFF.

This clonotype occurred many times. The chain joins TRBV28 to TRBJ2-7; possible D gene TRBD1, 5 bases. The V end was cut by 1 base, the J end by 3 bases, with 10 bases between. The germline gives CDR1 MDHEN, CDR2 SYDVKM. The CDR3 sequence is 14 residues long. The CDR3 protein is CASSLFPDSYEQYF. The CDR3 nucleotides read TGTGCCAGCAGTTTATTCCCCGACAGCTACGAGCAGTACTTC.

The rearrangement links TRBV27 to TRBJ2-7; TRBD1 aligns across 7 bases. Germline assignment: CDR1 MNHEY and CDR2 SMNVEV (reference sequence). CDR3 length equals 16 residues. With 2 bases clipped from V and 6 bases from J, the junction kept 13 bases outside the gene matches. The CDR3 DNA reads TGTGCCAGCAGTTTAACAACAGGGGCACTCTTCGGCGAGCAGTACTTC. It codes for CASSLTTGALFGEQYF.

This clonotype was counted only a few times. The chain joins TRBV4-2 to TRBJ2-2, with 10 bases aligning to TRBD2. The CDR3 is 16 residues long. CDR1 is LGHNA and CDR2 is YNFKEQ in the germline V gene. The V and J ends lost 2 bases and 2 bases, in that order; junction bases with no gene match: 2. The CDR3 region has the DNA TGTGCCAGCAGCCAAACTAGCGGGATTAACACCGGGGAGCTGTTTTTT. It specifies CASSQTSGINTGELFF.

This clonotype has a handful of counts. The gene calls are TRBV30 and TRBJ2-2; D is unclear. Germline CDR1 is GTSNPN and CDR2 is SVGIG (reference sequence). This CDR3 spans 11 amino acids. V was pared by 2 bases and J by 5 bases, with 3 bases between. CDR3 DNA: TGTGCCTGGAGTTTAACCGGGGAGCTGTTTTTT. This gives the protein CAWSLTGELFF.